This T cell receptor beta chain was sequenced during a study of CD8 T cells in Susac syndrome. Germline lookup yields CDR1 LNHDA and CDR2 SQIVND (reference sequence). V was pared by 0 bases and J by 7 bases, with 12 bases between. This CDR3 contains 14 residues. The authors sequenced TCR beta from blood CD8+ and CD4+ T cells. Controls were healthy donors (matched for age and sex). Negative isolation yielded CD8+ and CD4+ T cells; FACS enriched TEMRA cells. It was with random hexamers that roughly 0.5 to 1 ug RNA was reverse transcribed. The authors amplified TCR beta CDR3 across 54 Vbeta and 13 Jbeta using immunoSEQ multiplex PCR. A single record per CDR3 protein comes from TCRdb applying MiXCR to the immunoSEQ multiplex PCR reads. The sample carries about 120,000 distinct CDR3 sequences, around 94% recorded once.

The sequenced sample consisted of CD4+ T cells from PBMCs. The TCR comes from a human donor in good health. The chain employs TRBV19 and TRBJ1-2, with D uncertain. CDR3 region: CASSIEGRGSGYTF. The CDR3 DNA reads as TGTGCCAGTAGTATAGAAGGGCGTGGAAGTGGCTACACCTTC. The full variable domain, with the rest looked up from reference TRBV19 and TRBJ1-2, is DGGITQSPKYLFRKEGQNVTLSCEQNLNHDAMYWYRQDPGQGLRLIYYSQIVNDFQKGDIAEGYSVSREKKESFPLTVTSAQKNPTAFYLCASSIEGRGSGYTFGSGTRLTVV.